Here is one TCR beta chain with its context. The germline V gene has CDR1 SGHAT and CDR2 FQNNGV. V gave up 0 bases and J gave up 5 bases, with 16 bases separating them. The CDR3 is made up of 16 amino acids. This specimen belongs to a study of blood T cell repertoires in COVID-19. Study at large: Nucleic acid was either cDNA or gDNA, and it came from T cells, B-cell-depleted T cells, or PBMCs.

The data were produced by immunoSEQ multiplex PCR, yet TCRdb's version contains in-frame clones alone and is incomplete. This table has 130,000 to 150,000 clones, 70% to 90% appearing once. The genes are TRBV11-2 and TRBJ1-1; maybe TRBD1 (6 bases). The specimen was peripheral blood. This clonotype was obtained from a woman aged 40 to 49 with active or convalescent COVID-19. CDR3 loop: CASSLDRGVGGTEAFF. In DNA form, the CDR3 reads TGTGCCAGCAGCTTAGACAGGGGCGTCGGTGGGACTGAAGCTTTCTTT.